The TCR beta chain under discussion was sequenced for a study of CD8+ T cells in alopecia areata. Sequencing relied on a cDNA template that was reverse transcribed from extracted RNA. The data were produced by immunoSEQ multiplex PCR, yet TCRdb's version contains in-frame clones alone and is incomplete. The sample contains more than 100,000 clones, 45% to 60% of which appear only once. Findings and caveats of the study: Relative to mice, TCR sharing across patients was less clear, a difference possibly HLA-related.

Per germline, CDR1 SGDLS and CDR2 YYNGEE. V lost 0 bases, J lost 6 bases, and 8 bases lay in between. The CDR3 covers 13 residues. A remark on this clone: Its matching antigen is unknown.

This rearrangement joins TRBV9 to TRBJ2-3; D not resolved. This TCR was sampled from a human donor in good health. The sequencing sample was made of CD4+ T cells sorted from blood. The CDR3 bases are TGTGCCAGCAGCGTAGATCGAAAGGATACGCAGTATTTT. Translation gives CASSVDRKDTQYF.